This T cell receptor (beta chain) was profiled in a study of T-cell reconstitution after alpha-beta-depleted transplantation in children. The study's findings and limits: It was newly produced T cells that mostly accounted for T-cell counts and diversity one year after transplant. Reports say that about two months after transplant, the alpha-beta T cells came out of several hundred graft clones that had expanded. For some patients, TCRbeta diversity was high at day 60 because of recipient T cells and thymic progenitors that survived.

As to this clonotype: Antigen unknown.

Germline CDR1 and CDR2: SGHTA and FQGNSA. V lost 0 bases, J lost 6 bases, and 5 bases lay in between. This CDR3 has 12 amino acids. Unique molecular identifiers were used to barcode this TCRbeta library. TCRdb re-called the PCR reads with MiXCR, one entry per CDR3 protein. The sample shows a few hundred thousand distinct CDR3 sequences, around 27% of them seen only once. The rearrangement uses TRBV7-2 and TRBJ1-1; no definite D call. The sequenced sample was PBMCs, obtained before TCRalphabeta/CD19-depleted stem cell transplant. The clonotype comes from a boy less than two years old with Wiskott-Aldrich syndrome, due to receive a stem cell transplant. The CDR3 region has the DNA TGTGCCAGCAGCTTAGCTCGCTCTGAAGCTTTCTTT. Its translation is CASSLARSEAFF.